This T cell receptor (beta chain) was obtained from a study of T-cell reconstitution after alpha-beta-depleted transplantation in children (dated by TCRdb to the mid-2010s). Describing the broader study: The study quantitatively tracked T-cell immune reconstitution after TCRalphabeta/CD19-depleted allogeneic hematopoietic cell transplantation in children using TCR repertoire profiling.

Comment on this clonotype: Its antigen specificity is not known. Within one base of it there is no much larger clone, and no base qualities were kept.

Reading the germline V gene gives CDR1 MGHRA and CDR2 YSYEKL. The cysteine opens and the phenylalanine closes a CDR3 of 13 amino acids. The read is trimmed to its CDR3 DNA, 39 bases read in frame from base 1. Trimming takes 4 bases from V and 6 bases from J, and the germline ends sit 10 bases apart. Library creation used PCR. Reads for this sample came from an Illumina HiSeq 2500. TCR library preparation used molecular barcoding, with unique molecular identifiers applied to normalize quantification of the TCRbeta repertoire. TCRdb ran its own pipeline on the public reads, namely fastp trimming at Q25 and MiXCR clone calling, and kept in-frame beta chains. Rows merge per CDR3 protein into single entries with the most common DNA and genes. Across this sample there are more than 450,000 distinct CDR3 sequences, with about 16% seen only once. Jointly, the top ten make up roughly 3.3% of the sample.

The chain was built from TRBV4-1 and TRBJ2-1, with the D segment identity uncertain. The TCR comes from a human donor who donated a stem cell graft to a child with acute lymphoblastic leukemia. Material: PBMCs from the stem cell graft donor, obtained from the stem cell graft. The CDR3 loop reads CASSRIALNEQFF. The bases read TGCGCCAGCAGCCGGATCGCTCTCAATGAGCAGTTCTTC.